Presented here are 18 T cell receptor beta chains from one specimen sequenced in a study of graft-versus-host responses after intestinal transplantation. Assay: immunoSEQ multiplex PCR; the TCRdb copy retains only in-frame clones and omits some. In the table there are about 5,700 clones, less than 70% of which are singletons. Investigators treated the graft tissue so that it released intraepithelial and lamina propria lymphocytes. Sample: ileum tissue, taken around 290 days after intestinal transplant. These receptors all come from a human patient who received an intestinal transplant, so some T cells may come from the graft donor.

V and J are TRBV4-1 and TRBJ2-1; possible D gene TRBD2, 5 bases. Trimming removed 1 base from V and 8 bases from J, with 12 bases in between. The CDR3 has 14 residues. Per germline, CDR1 MGHRA and CDR2 YSYEKL. CDR3: CASSQGASKDEQFF. The CDR3 bases are TGCGCCAGCAGCCAAGGCGCTAGCAAGGATGAGCAGTTCTTC.

The rearrangement uses TRBV5-8 and TRBJ2-1, with D possibly matching TRBD1 (5 bases). Trimming removed 4 bases from V and 9 bases from J, with 8 bases in between. Germline V gene lookup returns CDR1 SGHTS and CDR2 YDEGEE. The CDR3 contains 11 residues. The CDR3 reads CASSQQVEQFF. The CDR3 DNA sequence: TGTGCCAGCAGCCAACAGGTTGAGCAGTTCTTC.

This clone qualifies as medium-sized. CDR3 amino acids: CASDGGYEQYF. CDR3 in DNA: TGTGCCAGCGACGGGGGCTACGAGCAGTACTTC. This rearrangement joins TRBV28 to TRBJ2-7; possibly TRBD2 for D (6 bases). Trimming left V 8 bases short and J 3 bases short, with 8 bases between. Per germline, CDR1 MDHEN and CDR2 SYDVKM. This CDR3 has 11 residues. Full variable domain (missing parts from reference TRBV28 and TRBJ2-7): DVKVTQSSRYLVKRTGEKVFLECVQDMDHENMFWYRQDPGLGLRLIYFSYDVKMKEKGDIPEGYSVSREKKERFSLILESASTNQTSMYLCASDGGYEQYFGPGTRLTVT.

As regards this clone: Other nucleotide sequences in the sample specify the same CDR3. The rearrangement uses TRBV4-2 and TRBJ2-1; the match to TRBD2 covers 7 bases. Germline CDR1 is LGHNA and CDR2 is YNFKEQ. Trimming removed 1 base from V and 0 bases from J; junction bases left unmatched: 3. The CDR3 has 16 residues. The CDR3 bases are TGTGCCAGCAGCCAAGCCACTAGCGTCTCCTACAATGAGCAGTTCTTC. It yields the protein CASSQATSVSYNEQFF.

The J gene is TRBJ2-7, the V gene TRBV21-1; the table assigns TRBD1, which was not confirmed against the DNA. TRBV21-1 is shown as a pseudogene. This CDR3 spans 19 amino acids. For the CDR3, the DNA is TGTGCCAGCAGCCCCACAGGTCCTTGCCCGGCCAAGATCGTGTACGAGCAGTACTTC. This encodes CASSPTGPCPAKIVYEQYF.

The chain employs TRBV13 and TRBJ1-4, with 9 bases aligning to TRBD1. CDR3 length: 16 residues. Trimming cost V 5 bases and J 8 bases; bases outside gene matches: 12. The germline V gene encodes CDR1 PRHDT and CDR2 FYEKMQ (reference sequence). CDR3 bases: TGTGCCAGCAGCACCCAGAACAGGGGGCGAGGGGAAAAACTGTTTTTT. It yields the protein CASSTQNRGRGEKLFF.

This clone was counted a few times. The chain joins TRBV2 to TRBJ2-2; TRBD2 matches 8 bases. From germline, CDR1 is SNHLY and CDR2 FYNNEI. The CDR3 totals 14 residues. Trimming took 10 bases from V and 1 from J; bases not matched to a gene: 5. CDR3 residues: CATEGLENTGELFF. The CDR3 DNA follows: TGTGCCACCGAGGGACTAGAGAACACCGGGGAGCTGTTTTTT. Drawing the rest from reference TRBV2 and TRBJ2-2, the complete variable domain is EPEVTQTPSHQVTQMGQEVILRCVPISNHLYFYWYRQILGQKVEFLVSFYNNEISEKSEIFDDQFSVERPDGSNFTLKIRSTKLEDSAMYFCATEGLENTGELFFGEGSRLTVL.

A single count supports this clone. This chain uses TRBV7-9 with TRBJ2-1, with 11 nucleotides matching TRBD2. The J segment lost 5 bases and the V segment lost 1 base, leaving 1 base of the junction unmatched. CDR1 and CDR2 (germline): SEHNR, FQNEAQ (reference sequence). This CDR3 region has 15 residues. The CDR3 loop is CASSLVLAGDNEQFF. The CDR3 bases are TGTGCCAGCAGCTTAGTACTAGCGGGAGACAATGAGCAGTTCTTC. The full variable domain, rest sourced from reference TRBV7-9 and TRBJ2-1, is DTGVSQNPRHKITKRGQNVTFRCDPISEHNRLYWYRQTLGQGPEFLTYFQNEAQLEKSRLLSDRFSAERPKGSFSTLEIQRTEQGDSAMYLCASSLVLAGDNEQFFGPGTRLTVL.

The gene calls are TRBV11-2 and TRBJ2-7, with 9 positions matching TRBD1. Looked up from germline, CDR1 is SGHAT and CDR2 is FQNNGV. V gave up 4 bases and J gave up 4 bases; unmatched junction bases: 5. The CDR3 totals 14 residues. CDR3 in amino acids: CASSWGQGGYEQYF. CDR3 nucleotides: TGTGCCAGCAGCTGGGGACAGGGAGGATACGAGCAGTACTTC. Variable domain in full (rest from reference TRBV11-2 and TRBJ2-7): EAGVAQSPRYKIIEKRQSVAFWCNPISGHATLYWYQQILGQGPKLLIQFQNNGVVDDSQLPKDRFSAERLKGVDSTLKIQPAKLEDSAVYLCASSWGQGGYEQYFGPGTRLTVT.

This chain uses TRBV5-1 with TRBJ2-1; D perhaps matches TRBD2 (5 bases). V was pared by 1 base and J by 3 bases, with 14 bases between. CDR3 length: 16 amino acids. Germline CDR1 is SGHRS and CDR2 is YFSETQ. CDR3 DNA sequence: TGCGCCAGCAGCTTGAGTGAGCGGAACTACTACAATGAGCAGTTCTTC. It yields the protein CASSLSERNYYNEQFF.

The J gene is TRBJ1-2, the V gene TRBV21-1; TRBD1 was called by the table and not checked on the DNA. TRBV21-1 is described as a pseudogene. CDR3 size: 12 residues. The CDR3 loop is CASSKQGYGYTF. The CDR3 DNA sequence: TGTGCCAGCAGCAAACAGGGATATGGCTACACCTTC.

CDR3 nucleotide sequence: TGTGCCAGCAGCTTAGAAAGGACGGGAAATGAAAAACTGTTTTTT. Translated: CASSLERTGNEKLFF. The rearrangement uses TRBV11-2 and TRBJ1-4; D gene uncertain. There are 15 residues in the CDR3. Trimming stripped 0 bases from V and 5 bases from J, with 10 bases between. Germline V gene data show CDR1 as SGHAT and CDR2 as FQNNGV.

The chain has TRBV18 and TRBJ2-1; 13 bases agree with TRBD2. The CDR3 is 18 residues long. The trim removed 3 bases at V and 9 bases at J, leaving 14 bases unmatched. Germline CDR1 and CDR2: KGHSH and LQKENI. The CDR3 protein is CASSPLGLAGETGGEQFF. The CDR3 region has the DNA TGTGCCAGCTCACCTCTTGGACTAGCGGGAGAAACTGGGGGTGAGCAGTTCTTC. Variable domain in full (rest from reference TRBV18 and TRBJ2-1): NAGVMQNPRHLVRRRGQEARLRCSPMKGHSHVYWYRQLPEEGLKFMVYLQKENIIDESGMPKERFSAEFPKEGPSILRIQQVVRGDSAAYFCASSPLGLAGETGGEQFFGPGTRLTVL.

The chain is built from TRBV11-2 and TRBJ2-3; 12 bases map to TRBD2. Germline assignment: CDR1 SGHAT and CDR2 FQNNGV. The CDR3 is made up of 20 amino acids. The V gene end was trimmed by 0 bases and the J gene end by 0 bases; junction bases not matched to a gene: 10. The CDR3 DNA sequence: TGTGCCAGCAGCTTAGATGTAGGGCTAGCGGGGGGGTTAAGCACAGATACGCAGTATTTT. This sequence encodes CASSLDVGLAGGLSTDTQYF.

J is TRBJ2-2 and V is TRBV12-2. TRBV12-2 is a recognized pseudogene. CDR3 size: 19 residues. The CDR3 is CASRLAVLSAWWDTGELFF. In DNA form, the CDR3 reads TGTGCAAGTCGCTTAGCTGTCCTCAGTGCCTGGTGGGACACCGGGGAGCTGTTTTTT.

The chain joins TRBV6-1 to TRBJ2-7; TRBD1 aligns across 11 bases. Germline CDR1 and CDR2: MNHNS and SASEGT. This CDR3 spans 15 amino acids. Trimming cost V 1 base and J 3 bases; bases outside gene matches: 2. The CDR3 DNA follows: TGTGCCAGCAGTGAAGACGGGACAGGGGGCTACGAGCAGTACTTC. Protein: CASSEDGTGGYEQYF.

The rearrangement links TRBV14 to TRBJ2-7; 8 positions match TRBD2. The J segment lost 3 bases and the V segment lost 4 bases, leaving 11 bases of the junction unmatched. This CDR3 region has 16 residues. CDR1 and CDR2 (germline): SGHDN, FVKESK. CDR3 protein: CASSRFSGISNYEQYF. The CDR3 region has the DNA TGTGCCAGCAGCCGTTTTAGCGGGATATCGAACTACGAGCAGTACTTC.

The gene calls are TRBV7-8 and TRBJ2-3; maybe TRBD1 (6 bases). This CDR3 contains 15 residues. V gave up 5 bases and J gave up 4 bases, with 16 bases separating them. Germline CDR1 and CDR2: SGHVS and FQNEAQ. The CDR3, as DNA: TGTGCCAGCAGCCAAACAGGGACCAGGGCAGATACGCAGTATTTT. Translated: CASSQTGTRADTQYF.